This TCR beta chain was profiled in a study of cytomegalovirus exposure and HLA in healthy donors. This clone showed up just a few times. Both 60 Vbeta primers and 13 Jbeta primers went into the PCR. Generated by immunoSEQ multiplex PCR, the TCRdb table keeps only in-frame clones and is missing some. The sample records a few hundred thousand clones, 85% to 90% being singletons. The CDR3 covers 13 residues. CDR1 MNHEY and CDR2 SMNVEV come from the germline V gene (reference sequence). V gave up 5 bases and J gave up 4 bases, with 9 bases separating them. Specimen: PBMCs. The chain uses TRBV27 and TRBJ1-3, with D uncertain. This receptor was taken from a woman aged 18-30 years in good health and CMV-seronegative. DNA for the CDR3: TGTGCCAGCAGTGTCGCCGGGGGAAACACCATATATTTT. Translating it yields CASSVAGGNTIYF.